This is a list of T cell receptor beta chains from one sample in a study of shared clonotypes between healthy human individuals. The method was immunoSEQ multiplex PCR; TCRdb's version includes in-frame clones alone and lacks a portion of them. This table holds roughly 700,000 clones, about nine tenths found once. The sample comprised memory CD8+ T cells from PBMCs. These TCRs come from a man aged 18 to 29 in good health. Some clones in this sample may be carry-over from other donors' samples. Each CDR3 is given with its conserved first and last residue. D genes are given only for firm matches. Some rows mark clone size as missing; the rest say once, few, many or name a class of expanded clone.

>TRBD2|TRBV19|few|TRBJ2-5
TGTGCCAGTAGTTCAGGGACTAGCGGAGTGTACCAAGAGACCCAGTACTTC
CASSSGTSGVYQETQYF
>-|TRBV10-3|-|TRBJ2-1
TGTGCCATCACCCGAGACGGACTACCACGTCGCGATGAGCAGTTCTTC
CAITRDGLPRRDEQFF
>-|TRBV7-6|-|TRBJ2-1
TGTGCCAGCAGCACCCGGGCGGGGAGCTCCTACAATGAGCAGTTCTTC
CASSTRAGSSYNEQFF
>-|TRBV4-3|-|TRBJ2-7
TGCGCCAGCAGCCAATTCTCAGACTCATCCTACGAGCAGTACTTC
CASSQFSDSSYEQYF
>-|TRBV13|-|TRBJ2-5
TGTGCCAGCAGCTTCAGGCAGGACCGTGGGGACCAAGAGACCCAGTACTTC
CASSFRQDRGDQETQYF
>-|TRBV10-3|few|TRBJ1-1
TGTGCCATCAGTGATTGGAACACTGAAGCTTTCTTT
CAISDWNTEAFF
>-|TRBV7-9|-|TRBJ1-1
TGTGCCAGCAGCCCTCGAGTTTCGAACACTGAAGCTTTCTTT
CASSPRVSNTEAFF
>-|TRBV7-9|once|TRBJ2-7
TGTGCCAGCCGATTAGGGGAGTTAACCTACGAGCAGTACTTC
CASRLGELTYEQYF
>-|TRBV30|-|TRBJ1-1
TGTGCCTGGGGGCCCTCGGGACTCGGAGGGACTGAAGCTTTCTTT
CAWGPSGLGGTEAFF
>TRBD1|TRBV7-2|-|TRBJ1-5
TGTGCCAGCAGCCGGACAGGGTACGCCAATCAGCCCCAGCATTTT
CASSRTGYANQPQHF
>-|TRBV10-3|-|TRBJ1-3
TGTGCCACTTTGACAGGTGTAAACACCATATATTTT
CATLTGVNTIYF
>-|TRBV6-1|-|TRBJ1-1
TGTGCCAGCATCCCCCGGGGAGGGACGAACACTGAAGCTTTCTTT
CASIPRGGTNTEAFF
>-|TRBV27|-|TRBJ2-3
TGTGCCAGCAGTTTTGGAGGGGTCCGCACAGATACGCAGTATTTT
CASSFGGVRTDTQYF
>TRBD1|TRBV19|-|TRBJ1-1
TGTGCCAGTAGTGAGGAGACAGGGGCTTTCTTT
CASSEETGAFF
>-|TRBV5-4|few|TRBJ2-7
TGTGCCAGCAGACAGGGATATGGAGAGCAGTACTTC
CASRQGYGEQYF
>TRBD2|TRBV14|-|TRBJ2-7
TGTGCCAGCGGGACTAGCGGGAGGGCTATCTACGAGCAGTACTTC
CASGTSGRAIYEQYF
>-|TRBV28|-|TRBJ2-2
TGTGCCAGCAGTTCGGACTGGAACACCGGGGAGCTGTTTTTT
CASSSDWNTGELFF
>-|TRBV7-9|few|TRBJ1-4
TGTGCCAGCAGCTTACGGGGAGTTAATGAAAAACTGTTTTTT
CASSLRGVNEKLFF
>-|TRBV5-4|-|TRBJ1-2
TGTGCCAGCAGCTTGGATGGCAGTTGGCATGGCTACACCTTC
CASSLDGSWHGYTF
>-|TRBV28|-|TRBJ1-2
TGTGCCAGCAGTTTAGTGGTCCGGGACACCTCTAACTATGGCTACACCTTC
CASSLVVRDTSNYGYTF
>-|TRBV12-5|many|TRBJ2-3
TGTGCTAGTGGTTTGGAGTCAGGGACCCACACGGGCGGGAGCACAGATACGCAGTATTTT
CASGLESGTHTGGSTDTQYF
>-|TRBV21-1|-|TRBJ2-5
TGTGCCAGCAACTCGACAGGGGTACCCCAAGAGACCCAGTACTTC
CASNSTGVPQETQYF
>TRBD2|TRBV7-2|-|TRBJ2-3
TGTGCCAGCAGCTTAACTAGCGGGAGCACAGATACGCAGTATTTT
CASSLTSGSTDTQYF
>-|TRBV7-2|-|TRBJ2-1
TGTGCCAGCAGCTTAGGACGGACGGGTTCGTACAATGAGCAGTTCTTC
CASSLGRTGSYNEQFF
>-|TRBV7-9|-|TRBJ2-1
TGTGCCAGCAGCACAAAGGGACTCTCCTACAATGAGCAGTTCTTC
CASSTKGLSYNEQFF